This T cell receptor (beta chain) was sequenced during a study of shared clonotypes between healthy human individuals (TCRdb year 2020). Study-wide context: The cohort included a few men and a couple of women between 18 and 49 years of age. Per donor, leukapheresis produced somewhere between about 0.9 and 9.5 billion PBMCs. To increase sequencing depth and limit assay-specific biases, different laboratories used diverse techniques to prepare libraries and sequence TCR repertoires. To estimate repertoire size and how much clonotype sharing occurs between individuals, the study deeply sequenced the blood TCR repertoires of 5 or 6 healthy adults.

As regards this clone: The specificity of this receptor is unknown. Per-nucleotide qualities are absent, and no much larger clonotype sits a single base away.

The germline V gene yields SGHAT for CDR1 and FQNNGV for CDR2. The CDR3 spans 13 residues, from the cysteine through the phenylalanine. The kept DNA is CDR3 alone, 39 bases in frame from the first base. The trim is 5 bases for V and 8 bases for J, with a gap of 13 bases between the germline ends. TCR CDR3 regions were amplified from genomic DNA by multiplex PCR using the deep immunoSEQ assay. For each cell subset, the extracted genomic DNA was distributed evenly across all wells of several immunoSEQ 96-well plates, and each plate served as one replicate. For unsorted PBMC, each replicate PCR was loaded with around 300 ng genomic DNA, equivalent to 30,000 or so T cell genomes. Unsorted PBMC genomic DNA was sequenced across ten immunoSEQ deep assay plates. The purified libraries were quantified using a Qubit 3.0 fluorometer, sized with a Bioanalyzer 2100, and then quantified again using the KAPA Library Quantification kit. Each immunoSEQ 96-well plate was sequenced on its own single-read 150-cycle Illumina NextSeq 550 flow cell. Per the source publication's procedure: Because the immunoSEQ output included only junctional sequences and no quality scores, the filtering could not be the same as the filtering used for full-length reads. To assign V/J genes and CDR3, sequences were annotated using PyIR, a Python wrapper for IgBLAST v1.9, with IMGT germline references. Reads with weak V/J assignments (E-value above 1e-6), missing CDR3, stop codons, out-of-frame junctions, or ambiguous translated residues were removed. V3J clonotypes were defined by identical inferred V gene, J gene, and CDR3 amino acid sequence. The percentage overlap between two repertoires was calculated by dividing the number of shared unique clonotypes by the size of the smaller repertoire. Repertoire richness was assessed with RTK rarefaction, the Chao1 estimator, and Recon v2.1 estimates of unobserved clonotypes. TCRdb re-hosts the immuneACCESS table, in-frame sequences only. Its copies lack some clones; in the studies checked, an unresolved V gene accounts for under half of them, and the cause for the rest is not known. The D gene and trimming were derived from the DNA, and the V and J assignments and clone size from that table. Within this sample are about 560,000 clones, with roughly 79% of them counted one time only. The ten most abundant clones make up more than 10% of the sample.

Points the paper makes about the study in general: Sampling was restricted to blood, and TCR repertoires in tissues likely differ from the TCR repertoires found in blood. Based on pairwise subsampling, the degree of clonotype sharing among donors was expected to be affected by sequencing depth. Because the study included a small number of donors, the genetic and exposure-history diversity represented was limited.

Healthy HIV-negative adults with no recently reported acute infections or vaccinations were included as donors. Every donor was a Caucasian adult residing in Nashville, Tennessee, USA. For unsorted samples, tens of millions of PBMCs were counted and genomic DNA was extracted with the QIAamp DNA Blood Mini kit. After blood collection by leukapheresis, PBMCs were isolated using Ficoll-Histopaque density gradient centrifugation and then cryopreserved in the vapor phase of liquid nitrogen. The rearrangement joined TRBV11-2 to TRBJ2-1; TRBD1 is a possible D gene, resting on 5 matching bases. Sequenced: PBMCs. The source is a woman in her thirties or forties in good health. Some clones in this sample may be carry-over from other donors' samples. The DNA reads as follows: TGTGCCAGCAGCACACCCACAGGATATGAGCAGTTCTTC. This is translated as CASSTPTGYEQFF.